This TCR beta chain was recorded in a study of T cell repertoires in cytomegalovirus infection. Study as a whole: CMV infection together with matching HLA type was indicated by public TCR beta signatures. Findings and caveats of the study: Within the response measured ex vivo, HLA-C-restricted CMV-specific TCR beta clonotypes were dominant.

This clonotype has more than one count but fewer than ten. The target antigen is unknown. TCRdb re-called the reads with MiXCR, one entry per CDR3 protein. Of fewer than 200,000 distinct CDR3 sequences listed, roughly 19% were seen once; the top ten hold less than 3%. This TCR was recovered from a human donor in good health (CMV status not recorded). Some clones in this sample may be carry-over from other donors' samples. Specimen: PBMCs.

In DNA, the CDR3 is TGTGCCAGTAGTATTATGGTATTCGAATACGAGCAGTACTTC. Protein sequence: CASSIMVFEYEQYF. V and J are TRBV19 and TRBJ2-7; the D is unclear. The CDR3 length is 14 residues. V was trimmed by 3 bases and J by 4 bases, leaving 13 bases between them. From germline, CDR1 is LNHDA and CDR2 SQIVND (reference sequence). The full variable domain, with the rest looked up from reference TRBV19 and TRBJ2-7, is DGGITQSPKYLFRKEGQNVTLSCEQNLNHDAMYWYRQDPGQGLRLIYYSQIVNDFQKGDIAEGYSVSREKKESFPLTVTSAQKNPTAFYLCASSIMVFEYEQYFGPGTRLTVT.